The clone carrying this TCR beta chain was seen a single time. As yet, its antigen is unknown. The data are from a study of T cells after posttransplantation cyclophosphamide. Germline trimming cut 4 bases from V and 6 bases from J; bases unmatched to any gene: 9. The CDR3 is 15 residues long. The germline V gene encodes CDR1 SGHRS and CDR2 YFSETQ. General study results and limits: Donor CD8+ memory clones often dominated recipient blood repertoires at later times. Skin or GI-infiltrating T cells shared few TRB sequences with blood. Recipient CMV seropositivity and CMV reactivation strongly tracked TRB clonality.

Measured with immunoSEQ multiplex PCR; TCRdb has only the in-frame clones, and not every one. Of tens of thousands of clones listed, about 86% are singletons. V gene TRBV5-1 combines with J gene TRBJ2-3; TRBD2 agrees at 9 bases. Sequencing was done on a sample of PBMCs. This sequence was found in a young man with a blood cancer, CMV-positive, and with a related stem cell donor. The CDR3 here is CASSPALAGRDTQYF. The CDR3 DNA follows: TGCGCCAGCAGCCCGGCACTAGCGGGCAGGGATACGCAGTATTTT.